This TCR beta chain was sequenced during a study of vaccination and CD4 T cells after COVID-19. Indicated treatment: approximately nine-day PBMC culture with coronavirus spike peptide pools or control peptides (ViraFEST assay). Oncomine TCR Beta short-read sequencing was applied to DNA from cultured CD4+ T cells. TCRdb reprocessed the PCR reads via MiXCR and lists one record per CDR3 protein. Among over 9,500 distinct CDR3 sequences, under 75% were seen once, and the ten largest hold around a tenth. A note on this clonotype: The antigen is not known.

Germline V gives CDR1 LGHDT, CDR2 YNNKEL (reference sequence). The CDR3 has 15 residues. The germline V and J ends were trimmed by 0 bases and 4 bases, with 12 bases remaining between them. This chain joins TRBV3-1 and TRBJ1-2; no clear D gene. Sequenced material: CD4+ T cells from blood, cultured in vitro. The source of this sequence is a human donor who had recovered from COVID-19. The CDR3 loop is CASSQDWQPAYGYTF. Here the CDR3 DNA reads TGTGCCAGCAGCCAAGATTGGCAGCCAGCCTATGGCTACACCTTC. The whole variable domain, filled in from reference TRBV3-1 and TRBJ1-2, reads DTAVSQTPKYLVTQMGNDKSIKCEQNLGHDTMYWYKQDSKKFLKIMFSYNNKELIINETVPNRFSPKSPDKAHLNLHINSLELGDSAVYFCASSQDWQPAYGYTFGSGTRLTVV.